A selection of T cell receptor beta chains follows, all from one sample in a study of human T cells and chemical hapten exposure. MiXCR was run by TCRdb on the RACE reads, yielding one entry per CDR3 protein. Of about 120,000 distinct CDR3 sequences in the sample, around 10% were seen once. Sequenced material: whole blood, taken in connection with sensitization to the hapten diphenylcyclopropenone (DPC). These receptors were collected from a woman aged 50 to 65 with alopecia areata. Some clones in this sample may be carry-over from other donors' samples. Each CDR3 is given with its conserved first and last residue. Fields, in order: V gene, clone size, D gene, CDR3 length, J gene, CDR3 DNA, CDR3 protein. D genes are given only for firm matches. For some rows the clone size is stated as once, few or many, or as a class when expanded; others skip it.

TRBV7-6	few	.	15	TRBJ2-1	TGTGCCAGCAGCTTAGCCCGGGGGATGTACAATGAGCAGTTCTTC	CASSLARGMYNEQFF
TRBV7-2	few	TRBD2	15	TRBJ2-1	TGTGCCAGCAGCTTACGGACTAGCGGAGGTAATGAGCAGTTCTTC	CASSLRTSGGNEQFF
TRBV28	.	.	15	TRBJ2-7	TGTGCCAGCAGTTCCCGCAGGCGGGAAGGCCTCGAGCAGTACTTC	CASSSRRREGLEQYF
TRBV5-1	many	.	13	TRBJ1-5	TGCGCCAGCAGCTTGGACAGTCATCAGGCCCAGCATTTT	CASSLDSHQAQHF
TRBV11-2	many	.	17	TRBJ2-1	TGTGCCAGCAGCCCCCCTCTGGGCAGATTCCCGTTGGATGAGCAGTTCTTC	CASSPPLGRFPLDEQFF
TRBV12-3/TRBV12-4	few	TRBD1	13	TRBJ2-5	TGTGCCAGCAGGAGGACAGGGCTGGAGACCCAGTACTTC	CASRRTGLETQYF
TRBV6-2/TRBV6-3	few	.	12	TRBJ1-1	TGTGCCAGCAGTTACCAGGGCGGACGGGCTTTCTTT	CASSYQGGRAFF
TRBV14	many	TRBD1	15	TRBJ1-2	TGTGCCAGCAGCCGCTCAAGGGCCGGGACAGGGGACTACACCTTC	CASSRSRAGTGDYTF
TRBV27	.	.	13	TRBJ2-1	TGTGCCAGCGGGGGACTTACATACAATGAGCAGTTCTTC	CASGGLTYNEQFF
TRBV28	few	TRBD1	15	TRBJ1-5	TGTGCCAGCAGTTTCTGGACAGGGGGCGATCAGCCCCAGCATTTT	CASSFWTGGDQPQHF
TRBV2	few	.	13	TRBJ1-1	TGTGCCAGCAGTGCTGACTGGGCCACTGAAGCTTTCTTT	CASSADWATEAFF
TRBV5-1	.	TRBD2	17	TRBJ2-5	TGCGCCAGCAGCCCTGCGGGTAGCGGGGGGGCCCGAGAGACCCAGTACTTC	CASSPAGSGGARETQYF
TRBV10-1	.	TRBD1	14	TRBJ1-1	TGCGCCAGCAGCTCCGGGACAGGGGCCACTGAAGCTTTCTTT	CASSSGTGATEAFF
TRBV3-1	few	.	14	TRBJ2-6	TGTGCCAGCTCTATTAGCTCTGGGGCCAACGTCCTGACTTTC	CASSISSGANVLTF
TRBV11-2	many	.	15	TRBJ2-1	TGTGCCAGCAGCCAGGACACAAGCTCCTACAATGAGCAGTTCTTC	CASSQDTSSYNEQFF
TRBV20-1	many	.	15	TRBJ2-2	TGCAGTGCTAGTCGGTCTAGCCCTAACTCCGGGGAGCTGTTTTTT	CSASRSSPNSGELFF
TRBV4-2	.	TRBD2	16	TRBJ2-3	TGTGCCAGCAGCCAAGGACTAGCGGCTAGCACAGATACGCAGTATTTT	CASSQGLAASTDTQYF
TRBV18	many	.	15	TRBJ2-1	TGTGCCAGCTCACCATACCAGGGTGGAATCAATGAGCAGTTCTTC	CASSPYQGGINEQFF
TRBV2	.	TRBD1	12	TRBJ1-3	TGTGCCAGCAGGACAGGGGGGGACACCATATATTTT	CASRTGGDTIYF
TRBV28	.	.	13	TRBJ2-7	TGTGCCAGCAGTTTCCTTCGGGCTTACGAGCAGTACTTC	CASSFLRAYEQYF
TRBV18	many	.	16	TRBJ2-7	TGTGCCAGCTCACCACAGGTCGGGGTGAGCTCCTACGAGCAGTACTTC	CASSPQVGVSSYEQYF
TRBV9	.	.	11	TRBJ2-1	TGTGCCAGCAGCGTAACAGAAGAGCAGTTCTTC	CASSVTEEQFF
TRBV4-1	few	.	15	TRBJ2-3	TGCGCCAGCAGCCAAGCGAGGACTACGGGCGATACGCAGTATTTT	CASSQARTTGDTQYF
TRBV28	.	TRBD1	16	TRBJ1-1	TGTGCCAGCAGTTCAACCACGGGACAGGAGATCCCTGCTGCTTTCTTT	CASSSTTGQEIPAAFF